This TCR beta chain came from a study of control samples from healthy donors and cancer patients. The repertoire was sequenced with immunoSEQ multiplex PCR; TCRdb's copy has only in-frame clones and lacks some. The table lists 190,000 or so clones, over 80% of them singletons, with roughly 1.5% in the top ten. This clonotype originated in a man aged 18 to 29 in good health. What was sequenced was blood.

The CDR3 sequence: CASSYGRRWGNTEAFF. The CDR3 DNA reads as TGTGCCAGTAGCTATGGGCGGCGATGGGGAAACACTGAAGCTTTCTTT. The J gene is TRBJ1-1, the V gene TRBV19; no clear D gene. CDR1 and CDR2 (germline): LNHDA, SQIVND (reference sequence). CDR3 length: 16 residues. The V end was cut by 6 bases, the J end by 2 bases, with 19 bases between.